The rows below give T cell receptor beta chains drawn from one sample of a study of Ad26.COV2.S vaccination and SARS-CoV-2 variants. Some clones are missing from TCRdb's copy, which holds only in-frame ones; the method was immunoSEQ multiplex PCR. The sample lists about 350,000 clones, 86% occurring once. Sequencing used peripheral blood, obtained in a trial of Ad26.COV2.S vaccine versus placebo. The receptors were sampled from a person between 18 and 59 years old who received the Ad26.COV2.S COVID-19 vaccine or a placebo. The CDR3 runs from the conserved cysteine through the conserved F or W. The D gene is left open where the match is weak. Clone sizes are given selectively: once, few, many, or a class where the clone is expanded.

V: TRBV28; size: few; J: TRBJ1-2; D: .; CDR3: CASRTGNYGYTF; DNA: TGTGCCAGCAGAACGGGGAACTATGGCTACACCTTC
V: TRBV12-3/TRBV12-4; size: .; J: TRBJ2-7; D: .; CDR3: CASGFVYEQYF; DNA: TGTGCCAGCGGCTTCGTCTACGAGCAGTACTTC
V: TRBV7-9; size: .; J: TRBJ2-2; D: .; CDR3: CASSLDANTGELFF; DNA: TGTGCCAGCAGCTTAGACGCGAACACCGGGGAGCTGTTTTTT
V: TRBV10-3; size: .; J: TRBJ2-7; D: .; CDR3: CATHPDFSYEQYF; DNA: TGTGCCACCCACCCGGACTTTTCCTACGAGCAGTACTTC
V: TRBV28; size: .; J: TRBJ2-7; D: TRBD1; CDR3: CASSSPLDRVLHEQYF; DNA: TGTGCCAGCAGCTCACCCCTCGACAGGGTGCTACACGAGCAGTACTTC
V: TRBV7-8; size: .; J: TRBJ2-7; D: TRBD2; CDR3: CASSLGLAGVGEQYF; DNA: TGTGCCAGCAGCCTTGGACTAGCGGGAGTCGGCGAGCAGTACTTC
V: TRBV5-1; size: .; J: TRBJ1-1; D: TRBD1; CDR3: CASKSDRVTEAFF; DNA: TGCGCCAGCAAATCCGACAGGGTTACTGAAGCTTTCTTT
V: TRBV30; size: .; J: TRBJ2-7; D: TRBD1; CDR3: CAWRGTANYEQYF; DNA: TGTGCCTGGAGGGGGACAGCAAACTACGAGCAGTACTTC
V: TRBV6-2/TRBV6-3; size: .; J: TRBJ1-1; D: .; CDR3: CASSYSGGPTMNTEAFF; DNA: TGTGCCAGCAGTTACTCAGGGGGACCCACAATGAACACTGAAGCTTTCTTT
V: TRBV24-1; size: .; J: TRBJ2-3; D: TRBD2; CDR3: CATSEPTSGLGDTQYF; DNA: TGTGCCACCAGTGAGCCTACTAGCGGGCTTGGAGATACGCAGTATTTT
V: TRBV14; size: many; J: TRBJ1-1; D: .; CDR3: CASSQFGGIMNTEAFF; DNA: TGTGCCAGCAGCCAATTCGGTGGGATCATGAACACTGAAGCTTTCTTT
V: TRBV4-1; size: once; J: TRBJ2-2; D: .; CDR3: CASTGSLFNTGELFF; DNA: TGCGCCAGCACCGGGTCCCTCTTTAACACCGGGGAGCTGTTTTTT
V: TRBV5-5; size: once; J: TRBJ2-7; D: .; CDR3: CASSLNLGEQYF; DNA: TGTGCCAGCAGCTTGAATCTGGGCGAGCAGTACTTC
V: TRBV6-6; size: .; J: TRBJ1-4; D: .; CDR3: CASWEGELFF; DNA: TGTGCCAGCTGGGAGGGTGAACTGTTTTTT
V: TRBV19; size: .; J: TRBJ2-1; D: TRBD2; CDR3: CASSSSLLADLYNEQFF; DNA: TGTGCCAGTAGTTCGTCGCTGCTAGCGGACTTATACAATGAGCAGTTCTTC
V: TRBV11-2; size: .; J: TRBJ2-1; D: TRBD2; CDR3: CASSSLGSGALNEQFF; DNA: TGTGCCAGCAGCTCCTTGGGTAGCGGGGCCCTCAATGAGCAGTTCTTC
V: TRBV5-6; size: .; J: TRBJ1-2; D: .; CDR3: CASSSDPFGPYGYTF; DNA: TGTGCCAGCAGCTCGGACCCCTTCGGTCCCTATGGCTACACCTTC
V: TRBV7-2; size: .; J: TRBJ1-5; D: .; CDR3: CASSLGRTKRTPQHF; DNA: TGTGCCAGCAGCTTAGGTCGGACAAAACGCACGCCCCAGCATTTT
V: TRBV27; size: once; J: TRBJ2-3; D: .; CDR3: CASSPPDSYAGDTQYF; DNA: TGTGCCAGCAGTCCCCCCGACTCCTACGCTGGAGATACGCAGTATTTT
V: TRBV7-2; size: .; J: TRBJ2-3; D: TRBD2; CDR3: CASSQRGGTDTQYF; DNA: TGTGCCAGCAGCCAGCGGGGGGGCACAGATACGCAGTATTTT
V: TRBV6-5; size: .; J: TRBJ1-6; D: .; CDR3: CASRGRSYNSPLHF; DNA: TGTGCCAGCAGGGGGAGGTCCTATAATTCACCCCTCCACTTT
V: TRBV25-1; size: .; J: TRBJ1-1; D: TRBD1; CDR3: CASKGQGATEAFF; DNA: TGTGCCAGCAAGGGACAGGGGGCAACTGAAGCTTTCTTT
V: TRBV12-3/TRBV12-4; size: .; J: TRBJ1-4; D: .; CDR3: CASRGNEKLFF; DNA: TGTGCCAGCAGGGGGAATGAAAAACTGTTTTTT
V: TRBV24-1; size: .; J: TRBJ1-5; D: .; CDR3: CATSGGRRSNQPQHF; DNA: TGTGCCACCAGTGGGGGGCGAAGGAGCAATCAGCCCCAGCATTTT